Below are 15 T cell receptor beta chains sequenced from a single sample in a study of blood T cell repertoires in COVID-19. Libraries were prepared by immunoSEQ multiplex PCR; TCRdb keeps only in-frame clonotypes and omits some of them. The sample yields about 300,000 clones, around 89% seen once. The specimen sequenced was peripheral blood. The origin of the receptors is a man in his forties with acute or convalescent COVID-19.

The chain joins TRBV10-3 to TRBJ1-4; D unclear. V was pared by 2 bases and J by 3 bases, with 10 bases between. Germline lookup yields CDR1 ENHRY and CDR2 SYGVKD. This CDR3 is built from 15 residues. The CDR3, as DNA: TGTGCCATCAGTGAGAGGAGGGTTGCTAATGAAAAACTGTTTTTT. Protein: CAISERRVANEKLFF.

J is TRBJ1-3 and V is TRBV7-6; TRBD1 is a possible D gene (5 bases). Germline values: CDR1 SGHVS, CDR2 FNYEAQ. V was pared by 5 bases and J by 0 bases, with 14 bases between. This CDR3 is built from 16 residues. CDR3 nucleotides: TGTGCCAGCAGCCTGGGACTCCAGAGCTCTGGAAACACCATATATTTT. Translation: CASSLGLQSSGNTIYF.

The V gene is TRBV11-2, the J gene TRBJ2-1; TRBD2 agrees at 11 bases. The CDR3 covers 15 residues. V shed 3 bases, J shed 11 bases, and the junction held 9 bases outside the gene matches. CDR1 and CDR2 (germline): SGHAT, FQNNGV. CDR3 bases: TGTGCCAGCAGCTTTAGCGGGGGGGTTTTAGGGAAGCAGTTCTTC. Residues: CASSFSGGVLGKQFF.

The chain carries TRBV4-2 and TRBJ2-3; D is perhaps TRBD1 (5 bases). CDR1 is LGHNA and CDR2 is YNFKEQ in the germline V gene. The CDR3 runs to 14 residues. Trimming took off 1 base at V and 6 bases at J, with 11 bases between the two ends. The CDR3 is CASSQARVGDTQYF. The CDR3 bases are TGTGCCAGCAGCCAAGCCAGGGTTGGGGATACGCAGTATTTT.

The chain carries TRBV6-5 and TRBJ1-6, with D unclear. This CDR3 comprises 15 residues. CDR1 is MNHEY and CDR2 is SVGAGI in the germline V gene. V dropped 4 bases and J dropped 9 bases, with 16 bases sitting between them. CDR3 in DNA: TGTGCCAGCAGTTTTAGGACGGTAGAGGGTTCACCCCTCCACTTT. This gives the protein CASSFRTVEGSPLHF.

V is TRBV7-2 and J is TRBJ2-7; D is perhaps TRBD2 (7 bases). This CDR3 region has 15 residues. Trimming cost V 5 bases and J 7 bases, with 21 bases left between them. Germline V CDR1 and CDR2: SGHTA, FQGNSA. The CDR3 sequence: CASSPRDYTGREQYF. The CDR3 DNA reads as TGTGCCAGCAGCCCGCGGGACTACACAGGGCGGGAGCAGTACTTC.

This chain joins TRBV5-4 and TRBJ2-3; 11 bases line up with TRBD1. Germline loops: CDR1 SGHNT, CDR2 YYREEE (reference sequence). The V and J ends lost 4 bases and 5 bases, in that order; junction bases with no gene match: 9. CDR3 length: 16 amino acids. Here the CDR3 DNA reads TGTGCCAGCAGCCTGCGGACAGGGGGCTTTCTAGATACGCAGTATTTT. As protein: CASSLRTGGFLDTQYF. The whole variable domain, filled in from reference TRBV5-4 and TRBJ2-3, reads ETGVTQSPTHLIKTRGQQVTLRCSSQSGHNTVSWYQQALGQGPQFIFQYYREEENGRGNFPPRFSGLQFPNYSSELNVNALELDDSALYLCASSLRTGGFLDTQYFGPGTRLTVL.

The rearrangement joins TRBV5-4 to TRBJ2-7; TRBD1 might be the D (5 bases). V was shortened by 0 bases and J by 0 bases, with 10 bases between the two germline ends. This CDR3 is built from 15 residues. The germline gives CDR1 SGHNT, CDR2 YYREEE (reference sequence). The CDR3 DNA reads as TGTGCCAGCAGCTTGGGCGGAAGGGGCTCCTACGAGCAGTACTTC. This codes for CASSLGGRGSYEQYF. Variable domain in full (rest from reference TRBV5-4 and TRBJ2-7): ETGVTQSPTHLIKTRGQQVTLRCSSQSGHNTVSWYQQALGQGPQFIFQYYREEENGRGNFPPRFSGLQFPNYSSELNVNALELDDSALYLCASSLGGRGSYEQYFGPGTRLTVT.

J is TRBJ2-2 and V is TRBV27; 9 nucleotides align to TRBD1. From germline, CDR1 is MNHEY and CDR2 SMNVEV (reference sequence). The junction had 5 bases not matched to a gene; V was cut back by 5 bases and J by 7 bases. The CDR3 spans 14 residues. The CDR3: CASSTAGQGGELFF. The CDR3 nucleotides read TGTGCCAGCAGTACCGCGGGACAGGGCGGGGAGCTGTTTTTT.

This chain links TRBV5-1 with TRBJ1-2; D not resolved. V was clipped by 0 bases and J by 7 bases, with 19 bases between them. Germline loops: CDR1 SGHRS, CDR2 YFSETQ. This CDR3 is 16 amino acids long. This CDR3 reads CASSLEEEVSGGGYTF. The CDR3 DNA is TGCGCCAGCAGCTTGGAGGAAGAAGTGTCTGGAGGTGGCTACACCTTC.

V is TRBV5-6 and J is TRBJ1-2; tentatively, D is TRBD1 (6 bases). The CDR3 loop spans 14 amino acids. V was cut by 0 bases and J by 8 bases, with 14 bases left in between. The germline CDR1 and CDR2 sequences are SGHDT and YYEEEE. CDR3 bases: TGTGCCAGCAGCTTGGTGGTTTGGGGGCAAGGCTACACCTTC. Translated, it gives CASSLVVWGQGYTF. Together with reference TRBV5-6 and TRBJ1-2, the CDR3 gives the full variable domain: DAGVTQSPTHLIKTRGQQVTLRCSPKSGHDTVSWYQQALGQGPQFIFQYYEEEERQRGNFPDRFSGHQFPNYSSELNVNALLLGDSALYLCASSLVVWGQGYTFGSGTRLTVV.

The gene calls are TRBV10-3 and TRBJ2-2, with D possibly TRBD2 on 5 matching bases. The CDR3 totals 17 residues. V lost 3 bases and J 6 bases, leaving 20 bases between the germline ends. Germline CDR1 reads ENHRY; CDR2 reads SYGVKD. This CDR3 is CAISDKFGKSSPGELFF. In DNA, the CDR3 is TGTGCCATCAGTGATAAATTCGGGAAGTCGTCGCCCGGGGAGCTGTTTTTT.

The chain is built from TRBV5-1 and TRBJ1-6; tentative D call: TRBD1 (6 bases). The V end lost 0 bases, the J end lost 4 bases, and 11 bases lay between the germline ends. The CDR3 has 16 residues. Germline V lookup: CDR1 SGHRS, CDR2 YFSETQ. In DNA, the CDR3 is TGCGCCAGCAGCTTGGACAGGCAGGGGTATAATTCACCCCTCCACTTT. Protein sequence: CASSLDRQGYNSPLHF.

This clone was detected once. The sample carries other DNA sequences with the same CDR3. This chain joins TRBV6-5 and TRBJ1-1, with D possibly being TRBD1 (5 bases). The V and J ends lost 5 bases and 4 bases respectively, with 5 bases between them. This CDR3 comprises 11 residues. Germline V CDR1 and CDR2: MNHEY, SVGAGI. CDR3 sequence: CASSRGTEAFF. The CDR3 DNA is TGTGCCAGCAGTAGGGGCACTGAAGCTTTCTTT.

Regarding this clone: This same CDR3 is encoded by further DNA sequences in the sample. J is TRBJ2-2 and V is TRBV5-1; D ambiguous. V shed 0 bases and J shed 3 bases, with 6 bases lying between them. Germline values: CDR1 SGHRS, CDR2 YFSETQ. The CDR3 extends over 14 amino acids. As DNA, the CDR3 is TGCGCCAGCAGCTTGGTACTGGACACCGGGGAGCTGTTTTTT. This encodes CASSLVLDTGELFF.